This T cell receptor (beta chain) emerged from a study of T cell responses to AZD1222 COVID-19 vaccine. General study points: As reported, nearly half of all spike-specific TCRs target variant regions that are unmutated. Females outnumbered males among donors, who were mostly white British; clonal diversity was possibly underestimated.

This table comes from immunoSEQ multiplex PCR, and its TCRdb copy is limited to in-frame clones, with some not included. The data contain about 150,000 clones, roughly 90% of them singletons. Of note for this clone: Its matching antigen is unknown.

This sample comprised peripheral blood, obtained on day 0 of AZD1222 vaccination. This TCR was recovered from an adult in good health.

The CDR3 DNA reads as TGCGCCAGCAGCCTCGGGACAGGTGAAAAACTGTTTTTT. Its translation is CASSLGTGEKLFF. This chain uses TRBV4-3 with TRBJ1-4; 8 bases are a match to TRBD1. The CDR3 loop spans 13 amino acids. J lost 7 bases, V lost 4 bases, and 2 bases had no gene match. Germline loops: CDR1 LGHNA, CDR2 YSLEER.